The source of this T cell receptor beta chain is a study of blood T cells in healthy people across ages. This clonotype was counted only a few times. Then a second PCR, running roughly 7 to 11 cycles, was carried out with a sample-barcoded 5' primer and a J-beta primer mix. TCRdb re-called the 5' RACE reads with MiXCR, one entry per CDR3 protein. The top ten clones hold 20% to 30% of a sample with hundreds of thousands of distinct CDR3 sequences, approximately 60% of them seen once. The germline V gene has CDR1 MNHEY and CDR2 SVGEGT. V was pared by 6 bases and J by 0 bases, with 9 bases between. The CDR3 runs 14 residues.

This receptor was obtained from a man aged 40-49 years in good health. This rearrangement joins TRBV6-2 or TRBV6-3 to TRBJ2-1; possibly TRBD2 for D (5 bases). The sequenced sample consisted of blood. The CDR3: CASRDGGSYNEQFF. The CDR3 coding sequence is TGTGCCAGCAGGGACGGAGGCTCCTACAATGAGCAGTTCTTC.